This TCR beta chain was sequenced in a study of PD-1 blockade in classical Hodgkin lymphoma. Study overall: Nivolumab dosed at 3 mg/kg went to patients intravenously every 2 weeks. Study-level results: Newly diagnosed patients were said to have less baseline TCR diversity than healthy donors did.

Relapses following autologous stem cell transplantation were seen in all patients, with brentuximab vedotin exposure varying. Comment on this clone: No antigen is known for it.

Germline V gene lookup returns CDR1 SGDLS and CDR2 YYNGEE. V was clipped by 3 bases and J by 9 bases, with 19 bases between them. This CDR3 contains 15 residues. Only in-frame clones appear in the TCRdb table, and some are missing; sequencing was by immunoSEQ multiplex PCR. The profile shows 6,000 to 7,500 clones, 60% to 85% of them singletons. This sequence was found in a human donor with classical Hodgkin lymphoma. The V gene is TRBV9, the J gene TRBJ2-1; tentative D call: TRBD2 (6 bases). The sample consisted of peripheral blood mononuclear cells (PBMCs), taken at baseline. CDR3 residues: CASSASGWEVGEQFF. The CDR3 bases are TGTGCCAGCAGCGCAAGCGGGTGGGAGGTCGGTGAGCAGTTCTTC.